This T cell receptor beta chain was obtained from a study of T cell responses to AZD1222 COVID-19 vaccine. Sequencing used immunoSEQ multiplex PCR; TCRdb keeps in-frame clones, though not all of them. The sample table includes some 150,000 clones. V was shortened by 3 bases and J by 0 bases, with 14 bases between the two germline ends. The length of the CDR3 is 15 residues. CDR1 is GTSNPN, CDR2 SVGIG, per germline (reference sequence). The receptor comes from an adult in good health. Sequencing used peripheral blood. The rearrangement links TRBV30 to TRBJ1-2; tentative D call: TRBD1 (5 bases). CDR3 protein: CAWRKGDSPNYGYTF. Written as DNA, the CDR3 is TGTGCCTGGAGAAAGGGAGACAGCCCTAACTATGGCTACACCTTC.